These T cell receptor beta chains were read from a single sample in a study of vaccination effects on CD4 cells after COVID-19. Their cognate antigens are unknown. Method: immunoSEQ multiplex PCR; TCRdb's copy keeps in-frame clones and lacks some. The sample includes about 66,000 clones, roughly four fifths of them seen just once. The sequencing used CD4+ T cells from PBMCs cultured without peptide, collected after COVID-19 vaccination. All receptors come from a human donor who received a COVID-19 vaccine. Each CDR3 is given without its conserved first and last residue.

v_call	j_call	cdr3_aa
TRBV27	TRBJ2-5	ASSFMGGETQY
TRBV24-1	TRBJ2-5	ATSDPSEAHTGTQY
TRBV4-3	TRBJ2-3	ASSHGGLADTQY
TRBV19	TRBJ1-4	ASSIGRVGSEKLF
TRBV4-1	TRBJ1-5	ASSQDQGNQPQH
TRBV7-8	TRBJ1-2	ASSPVRYGYT
TRBV9	TRBJ2-3	ASSETSGGAVADTQY
TRBV6-2/TRBV6-3	TRBJ1-5	ASSPMDGGRENQPQH
TRBV6-5	TRBJ1-3	ASSSNRVGGGNTIY
TRBV25-1	TRBJ2-1	ASSEYPQVNEQF
TRBV4-1	TRBJ1-4	ASSQVGTGGENEKLF
TRBV19	TRBJ2-3	ASILGGGSTDTQY
TRBV6-5	TRBJ1-6	ASSYEGGRVNSPLH
TRBV10-1	TRBJ1-3	ASSDFPGAGNTIY
TRBV6-5	TRBJ1-6	ASRGGHSYNSPLH
TRBV2	TRBJ2-2	ASTTGLANTGELF
TRBV7-3	TRBJ2-3	ASSPSGLAGGGDTQY
TRBV18	TRBJ1-4	ASSPAENEKLF
TRBV7-3	TRBJ2-2	ASSLEGNTGELF
TRBV21-1	TRBJ1-2	ASSKGDDRVGYGYT
TRBV7-2	TRBJ1-3	ASSLVAGSLPGNTIY
TRBV6-6	TRBJ1-6	ASRGQGGNSPLH
TRBV19	TRBJ1-1	ASIIQGAAF
TRBV5-1	TRBJ2-1	ASSEGGYDNEQF
TRBV28	TRBJ2-2	ASGGLNTGELF
TRBV28	TRBJ2-4	ASSIISGQLAKNIQY
TRBV7-3	TRBJ2-5	ASSLQPGAGETQY
TRBV5-6	TRBJ1-2	ASSLGQNYGYT
TRBV5-1	TRBJ2-5	ASRRGEETQY
TRBV12-5	TRBJ2-1	ASGLGLGEYNEQF
TRBV7-2	TRBJ1-1	ASSFRVSMNTEAF
TRBV6-5	TRBJ1-4	ASRRTPTNEKLF
TRBV6-6	TRBJ1-1	ASKGTGGTEAF
TRBV5-1	TRBJ1-2	ASSLVGEYDGYT
TRBV5-1	TRBJ2-3	ASSFGRSTDTQY
TRBV18	TRBJ1-5	ASSVQGYQPQH
TRBV28	TRBJ1-5	ASSSRQGYQPQH
TRBV10-2	TRBJ1-6	ASSGSGAHNSPLH
TRBV30	TRBJ1-2	AWSYTGGDYGYT
TRBV20-1	TRBJ1-1	SARDRLEAF
TRBV4-1	TRBJ1-3	ASSQGGALRSGNTIY
TRBV4-3	TRBJ1-2	ASSQVSGNSYGYT
TRBV24-1	TRBJ2-3	ATSDARGFSDTQY